This T cell receptor beta chain was sequenced in a study of shared clonotypes between healthy human individuals. This table comes from immunoSEQ multiplex PCR, and its TCRdb copy is limited to in-frame clones, with some not included. Of hundreds of thousands of clones in the sample, around two thirds were seen once. The CDR3 runs 15 residues. Per germline, CDR1 LGHNA and CDR2 YNFKEQ. Between the trimmed V and J ends, which lost 5 bases and 2 bases, there was a span of 10 bases. This clonotype was obtained from a woman under 40 in good health. The rearrangement joins TRBV4-2 to TRBJ2-6, with D unclear. The sequenced sample consisted of memory CD4+ T cells sorted from blood. Subset indicated: CD45RA-negative fraction. The CDR3 here is CASSLGRTGANVLTF. The CDR3 DNA is TGTGCCAGCAGCTTGGGTAGGACTGGGGCCAACGTCCTGACTTTC.